This TCR beta chain stems from a study of CD8 T cells in ankylosing spondylitis. By quantitative 5'-RACE with molecular barcodes, the TCR beta libraries were made. TCRdb reprocessed the 5' RACE reads with MiXCR, giving one entry per CDR3 protein. The sample records over 700,000 distinct CDR3 sequences, roughly 19% being singletons. This clonotype came up a few times. Its antigen remains unknown. The study, taken as a whole, reports: Clones linked with disease were CD8+ and fairly uncommon in the peripheral blood. What seemed typical of ankylosing spondylitis blood was a TCR beta motif built from roughly eight highly homologous variants. According to the report, clones linked to the disease were significantly enriched in matched synovial fluid samples taken from ankylosing spondylitis patients. Certain motif variants had earlier been reported in reactive arthritis synovial fluid and blood.

Germline V gene sequence: CDR1 SGHRS, CDR2 YFSETQ. V was clipped by 4 bases and J by 0 bases; unmatched bases: 9. The CDR3 loop spans 17 amino acids. This clonotype was sampled from a male donor with ankylosing spondylitis. The V gene is TRBV5-1, the J gene TRBJ2-7; 11 nucleotides line up with TRBD1. The sequenced sample consisted of blood, either unsorted or a sorted T cell fraction (not recorded which). DNA of the CDR3: TGCGCCAGCAGCCTTCCGGGACAGGGGGGATTCTCCTACGAGCAGTACTTC. Its protein is CASSLPGQGGFSYEQYF.